The 11 T cell receptor beta chains below were found in one sample sequenced in a study of T cell responses to AZD1222 COVID-19 vaccine. Repertoires were generated with immunoSEQ multiplex PCR, while TCRdb's copy carries only in-frame clones and drops some. The table lists approximately 160,000 clones, 90% of them singletons. The sample here was peripheral blood, taken on day 0 of AZD1222 vaccination. The receptors here all came from an adult in good health.

This chain links TRBV7-2 with TRBJ1-2; D might be TRBD1 (6 bases). This CDR3 is built from 16 residues. Per germline, CDR1 SGHTA and CDR2 FQGNSA. Trimming cost V 5 bases and J 4 bases, with 20 bases left between them. The CDR3 coding sequence is TGTGCCAGCAGCCCGAACGCCAGGGGAGGTCCCTATGGCTACACCTTC. Encoded protein: CASSPNARGGPYGYTF. Full variable domain (missing parts from reference TRBV7-2 and TRBJ1-2): GAGVSQSPSNKVTEKGKDVELRCDPISGHTALYWYRQSLGQGLEFLIYFQGNSAPDKSGLPSDRFSAERTGGSVSTLTIQRTQQEDSAVYLCASSPNARGGPYGYTFGSGTRLTVV.

This clone was detected only a few times. The V gene is TRBV11-2, the J gene TRBJ1-6; the D is unclear. In germline, CDR1 is SGHAT, CDR2 FQNNGV. The length of the CDR3 is 15 residues. Trimming took 5 bases from V and 10 from J, leaving 18 bases between them. This chain's CDR3 is CASSPGVGLGSPLHF. CDR3 DNA sequence: TGTGCCAGCAGCCCGGGTGTGGGGTTAGGGTCACCCCTCCACTTT.

This chain uses TRBV28 with TRBJ1-3; no definite D call. V was pared by 4 bases and J by 0 bases, with 4 bases between. CDR1 is MDHEN and CDR2 is SYDVKM in the germline V gene. This CDR3 comprises 13 residues. The CDR3 region is CASSWSSGNTIYF. The CDR3 DNA follows: TGTGCCAGCAGTTGGAGCTCTGGAAACACCATATATTTT.

CDR3 region: CATSPDRDISGYTF. CDR3 bases: TGTGCCACCAGTCCCGACAGGGATATCTCTGGCTACACCTTC. The rearrangement uses TRBV24-1 and TRBJ1-2, with 7 bases identical to TRBD1. The CDR3 spans 14 residues. The germline CDR1 and CDR2 sequences are KGHDR and SFDVKD. J lost 7 bases, V lost 6 bases, and 10 bases had no gene match.

This rearrangement joins TRBV4-1 to TRBJ1-2, with TRBD1 as a possible D gene (6 bases). The V gene's germline CDR1 is MGHRA and CDR2 YSYEKL. Trimming cost V 0 bases and J 4 bases, with 15 bases left between them. There are 16 residues in the CDR3. The CDR3 loop is CASSQEFGAGVYGYTF. CDR3 coding DNA: TGCGCCAGCAGCCAAGAGTTCGGTGCAGGGGTCTATGGCTACACCTTC.

V gene TRBV5-3 combines with J gene TRBJ1-1; D might be TRBD1 (5 bases). TRBV5-3 is classed as an ORF, of uncertain function. Trimming shortened V by 5 bases and J by 7 bases, and 9 bases separated the two germline ends. The length of the CDR3 is 11 residues. CDR3 loop: CARRWGHEAFF. The CDR3 nucleotides are TGTGCCAGAAGGTGGGGCCATGAAGCTTTCTTT.

The chain recombines TRBV11-1 with TRBJ2-7; D is unresolved. In germline, CDR1 is SGHAT, CDR2 FQDESV (reference sequence). The V end was cut by 4 bases, the J end by 6 bases, with 7 bases between. This CDR3 has 11 residues. The CDR3 sequence: CASSSWGEQYF. CDR3 sequence (DNA): TGTGCCAGCAGCTCCTGGGGCGAGCAGTACTTC.

For the CDR3, the DNA is TGTGCCAGCAGCTTAATGGGGGCTGTCTCTGGAAACACCATATATTTT. It yields the protein CASSLMGAVSGNTIYF. This chain joins TRBV11-2 and TRBJ1-3; D may be TRBD1 (6 bases). Trimming took off 2 bases at V and 0 bases at J, with 11 bases between the two ends. Germline CDR1 reads SGHAT; CDR2 reads FQNNGV. This CDR3 has 16 amino acids.

V gene TRBV4-3 combines with J gene TRBJ2-1; 11 bases align to TRBD2. Germline V gene lookup returns CDR1 LGHNA and CDR2 YSLEER. The CDR3 is 20 residues long. V lost 1 base, J lost 3 bases, and 14 bases stayed unmatched. The chain's CDR3 is CASSQGAAASGGPFYNEQFF. The CDR3 DNA is TGCGCCAGCAGCCAAGGGGCGGCGGCTAGCGGGGGGCCTTTCTACAATGAGCAGTTCTTC.

The rearrangement uses TRBV15 and TRBJ2-1; 7 nucleotides line up with TRBD1. The germline gives CDR1 LNHNV, CDR2 YYDKDF (reference sequence). V shed 1 base, J shed 8 bases, and the junction held 5 bases outside the gene matches. The CDR3 extends over 14 amino acids. In DNA, the CDR3 is TGTGCCACCAGCAGAGTAACAGGGGCTGATGAGCAGTTCTTC. It codes for CATSRVTGADEQFF.

This chain links TRBV21-1 with TRBJ1-5; no DNA check was done on the table's D call, TRBD1. TRBV21-1 is a known pseudogene. The CDR3 sequence is 18 residues long. CDR3 loop: CASSKPLTGIIGNQPQHF. The CDR3 nucleotides read TGTGCCAGCAGCAAACCCTTGACAGGTATTATTGGCAATCAGCCCCAGCATTTT.